The rows below give T cell receptor beta chains drawn from one sample of a study of cytomegalovirus exposure and HLA in healthy donors. This table comes from immunoSEQ multiplex PCR, and its TCRdb copy is limited to in-frame clones, with some not included. The sample has 150,000 to 200,000 clones; around nine tenths are singletons. The sequencing sample was made of PBMCs. These receptors all stem from a woman aged 18 to 35 in good health and CMV-seropositive. Both conserved end residues are part of each CDR3. A D gene is named only where the DNA matches it firmly. For some rows the clone size is stated as once, few or many, or as a class when expanded; others skip it.

abundance	v_gene	len	j_gene	d_gene	CDR3aa	CDR3nt
NA	TRBV5-1	13	TRBJ2-3	NA	CASRPLATDTQYF	TGCGCCAGCAGACCGCTAGCTACAGATACGCAGTATTTT
NA	TRBV6-1	15	TRBJ1-2	NA	CASTSQQGANYGYTF	TGTGCCAGTACGAGTCAACAGGGAGCTAACTATGGCTACACCTTC
NA	TRBV5-1	14	TRBJ2-3	NA	CASSLRDTKDTQYF	TGCGCCAGCAGCTTGAGGGACACCAAAGATACGCAGTATTTT
NA	TRBV6-1	14	TRBJ2-5	NA	CASSVSRGQETQYF	TGTGCCAGCAGTGTATCCCGGGGTCAAGAGACCCAGTACTTC
NA	TRBV15	16	TRBJ2-1	TRBD1	CATSSPQGNSYNEQFF	TGTGCCACCAGCAGCCCACAGGGGAACTCCTACAATGAGCAGTTCTTC
NA	TRBV5-6	14	TRBJ2-4	NA	CASSLSHTRNIQYF	TGTGCCAGCAGCTTGTCTCATACGAGGAACATTCAGTACTTC
NA	TRBV14	15	TRBJ1-1	TRBD1	CASSQGTGGRAEAFF	TGTGCCAGCAGCCAAGGGACAGGGGGGCGCGCTGAAGCTTTCTTT
NA	TRBV27	17	TRBJ1-1	TRBD1	CASSLLGRGRRNTEAFF	TGTGCCAGCAGTTTATTGGGCAGGGGGAGGAGGAACACTGAAGCTTTCTTT
NA	TRBV10-3	14	TRBJ2-7	NA	CAISEKTFSYEQYF	TGTGCCATCAGTGAGAAAACATTCTCCTACGAGCAGTACTTC
once	TRBV10-2	11	TRBJ2-5	NA	CASSSRETQYF	TGCGCCAGCTCTAGCCGAGAGACCCAGTACTTC
NA	TRBV13	16	TRBJ1-2	NA	CASSLDPGRGWYGYTF	TGTGCCAGCAGCTTAGATCCCGGGCGGGGTTGGTATGGCTACACCTTC
NA	TRBV12-2	17	TRBJ2-3	NA	CASRLCRPRGESDTQYF	TGTGCAAGTCGCTTATGCCGACCCCGGGGGGAAAGCGATACGCAGTATTTT
NA	TRBV28	13	TRBJ2-7	TRBD1	CASSWGQTYEQYF	TGTGCCAGCAGTTGGGGACAGACCTACGAGCAGTACTTC
NA	TRBV5-1	13	TRBJ2-1	NA	CASSLARDNEQFF	TGCGCCAGCAGCTTGGCCAGGGACAATGAGCAGTTCTTC
NA	TRBV25-1	14	TRBJ1-5	NA	CASSEFTGMKPQHF	TGTGCCAGCAGTGAATTTACAGGGATGAAGCCCCAGCATTTT